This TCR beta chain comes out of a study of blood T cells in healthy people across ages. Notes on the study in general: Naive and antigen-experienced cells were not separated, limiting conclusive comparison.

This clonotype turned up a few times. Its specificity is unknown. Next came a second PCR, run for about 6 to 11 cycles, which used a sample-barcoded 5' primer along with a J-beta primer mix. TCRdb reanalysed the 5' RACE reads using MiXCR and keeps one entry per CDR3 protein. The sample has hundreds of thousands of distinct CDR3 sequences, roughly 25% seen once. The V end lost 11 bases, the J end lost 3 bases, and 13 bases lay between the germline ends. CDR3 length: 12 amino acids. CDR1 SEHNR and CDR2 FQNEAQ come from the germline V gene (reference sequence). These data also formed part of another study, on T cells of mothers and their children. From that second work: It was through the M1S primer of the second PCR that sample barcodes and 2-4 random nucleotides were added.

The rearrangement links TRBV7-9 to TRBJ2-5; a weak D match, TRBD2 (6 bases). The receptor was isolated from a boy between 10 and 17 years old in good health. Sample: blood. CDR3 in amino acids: CAGGIYEETQYF. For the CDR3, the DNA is TGTGCCGGCGGGATTTACGAAGAGACCCAGTACTTC.